This record looks at one TCR beta chain sequence and its context. The antigen is unknown. The CDR3 totals 18 residues. CDR1 is MGHRA, CDR2 YSYEKL, per germline. The junction had 10 bases not matched to a gene; V was cut back by 0 bases and J by 1 base. The data are from a study of Ad26.COV2.S vaccination and SARS-CoV-2 variants. Study summary: The vaccine Ad26.COV2.S was put into the muscle once, or twice with 56 days between.

This table comes from immunoSEQ multiplex PCR, and its TCRdb copy is limited to in-frame clones, with some not included. The sample yields about 400,000 clones, roughly 90% seen once. Regarding the study as a whole: Vaccinees reportedly had broad spike-specific CD8+ and CD4+ T cell responses.

The treatment was: roughly 20 received Ad26.COV2.S at low or high dose, single or two shots; several received placebo; per-sample allocation not given. Specimen acquisition occurred on day 63 following the initial vaccine or placebo injection. The TCR originated in a person between 18 and 59 years old who received the Ad26.COV2.S COVID-19 vaccine or a placebo. This chain uses TRBV4-1 with TRBJ2-3; 7 nucleotides match TRBD2. The specimen comprised peripheral blood, sampled in a trial of Ad26.COV2.S vaccine versus placebo. Here the CDR3 reads CASSQERWASGRTDTQYF. CDR3 sequence (DNA): TGCGCCAGCAGCCAAGAGAGGTGGGCTAGCGGCCGCACAGATACGCAGTATTTT.